This paragraph covers one TCR beta chain sequence. The sample comes from a study of T cells in localized non-small cell lung cancer. Using immunoSEQ multiplex PCR, the repertoire was profiled, and TCRdb retains in-frame clones only, with some absent. Of nearly 2,500 clones listed, approximately 35% are singletons. The V end lost 3 bases, the J end lost 8 bases, and 18 bases lay between the germline ends. CDR3 length equals 15 residues. The germline gives CDR1 SGDLS, CDR2 YYNGEE. The TCR sequence derives from a male donor aged 60 or older with stage II squamous cell lung carcinoma. The chain carries TRBV9 and TRBJ2-1; D tentatively fits TRBD1 or TRBD2 (6 bases each). Sequenced here: lymph node tissue, sampled before any cancer treatment. The CDR3 region has the DNA TGTGCCAGCAGCGACTTGACTAGGGGGGCGGATGAGCAGTTCTTC. It encodes CASSDLTRGADEQFF. Based on the CDR3 plus reference TRBV9 and TRBJ2-1, the full variable domain is DSGVTQTPKHLITATGQRVTLRCSPRSGDLSVYWYQQSLDQGLQFLIQYYNGEERAKGNILERFSAQQFPDLHSELNLSSLELGDSALYFCASSDLTRGADEQFFGPGTRLTVL.